This is a list of T cell receptor beta chains from one sample in a study of technical replicates of blood from a handful of donors. Assay: immunoSEQ multiplex PCR; the TCRdb copy retains only in-frame clones and omits some. The sample yields around 68,000 clones, about 97% seen once. The specimen sequenced was T cells isolated from PBMCs. Receptors originate from a human donor in good health. Both conserved end residues are part of each CDR3. Each record gives: clone size, J gene, V gene, D gene, CDR3 DNA, CDR3 protein. A D gene is named only where the DNA matches it firmly. The size entry is marked missing in some rows and otherwise reads once, few, many or a size class.

clone size: .; J gene: TRBJ2-2; V gene: TRBV19; D gene: TRBD2; CDR3 DNA: TGTGCCAGTAGTTTCCCTAGCGGGAGGGCCTACGGGGAGCTGTTTTTT; CDR3 protein: CASSFPSGRAYGELFF
clone size: .; J gene: TRBJ2-7; V gene: TRBV12-5; D gene: .; CDR3 DNA: TGTGCTAGTGCCTTACACTACTACGAGCAGTACTTC; CDR3 protein: CASALHYYEQYF
clone size: .; J gene: TRBJ1-1; V gene: TRBV27; D gene: .; CDR3 DNA: TGTGCCAGCAGAATAACAGGGAGGGTGGCGCCCACTGAAGCTTTCTTT; CDR3 protein: CASRITGRVAPTEAFF
clone size: .; J gene: TRBJ2-3; V gene: TRBV2; D gene: TRBD2; CDR3 DNA: TGTGCCAGCAAACGGGCGGGAGGGCCATCTTATACGCAGTATTTT; CDR3 protein: CASKRAGGPSYTQYF
clone size: .; J gene: TRBJ1-2; V gene: TRBV7-9; D gene: .; CDR3 DNA: TGTGCCAGCAGCCCGGTCAGGGAGGTTTATGGCTACACCTTC; CDR3 protein: CASSPVREVYGYTF
clone size: .; J gene: TRBJ2-3; V gene: TRBV19; D gene: TRBD1; CDR3 DNA: TGTGCCAGTAGTTCGATGGACAGGGGGAGAGATACGCAGTATTTT; CDR3 protein: CASSSMDRGRDTQYF
clone size: .; J gene: TRBJ2-3; V gene: TRBV27; D gene: .; CDR3 DNA: TGTGCCAGCGGACGGACAGAGATCGTCACAGATACGCAGTATTTT; CDR3 protein: CASGRTEIVTDTQYF
clone size: .; J gene: TRBJ1-2; V gene: TRBV2; D gene: .; CDR3 DNA: TGTGCCAGCTATCAGGAGGGTTGGGGCTATGGCTACACCTTC; CDR3 protein: CASYQEGWGYGYTF
clone size: .; J gene: TRBJ2-7; V gene: TRBV15; D gene: TRBD2; CDR3 DNA: TGTGCCACCAGCAGAGCTCTAGCGGCTTACGAAGAGCAGTACTTC; CDR3 protein: CATSRALAAYEEQYF
clone size: .; J gene: TRBJ1-1; V gene: TRBV13; D gene: .; CDR3 DNA: TGTGCCAGCAGCTTAAGGATACAGATTAACACTGAAGCTTTCTTT; CDR3 protein: CASSLRIQINTEAFF
clone size: once; J gene: TRBJ2-7; V gene: TRBV28; D gene: TRBD1; CDR3 DNA: TGTGCCAGCAGACAGGGGAAGGGCGAGCAGTACTTC; CDR3 protein: CASRQGKGEQYF
clone size: .; J gene: TRBJ2-1; V gene: TRBV7-9; D gene: .; CDR3 DNA: TGTGCCAGCAGCTTAGGGAGAGGGCCCTCCTACAATGAGCAGTTCTTC; CDR3 protein: CASSLGRGPSYNEQFF
clone size: .; J gene: TRBJ2-5; V gene: TRBV7-9; D gene: .; CDR3 DNA: TGTGCCAGCAGCCTGAGAGGCGTCAGGGCGGAGACCCAGTACTTC; CDR3 protein: CASSLRGVRAETQYF
clone size: .; J gene: TRBJ2-2; V gene: TRBV19; D gene: TRBD2; CDR3 DNA: TGTGCCAGTACCCAAACGGGAGGACTAGCGGGAGGTTACACCGGGGAGCTGTTTTTT; CDR3 protein: CASTQTGGLAGGYTGELFF
clone size: .; J gene: TRBJ2-3; V gene: TRBV4-1; D gene: TRBD2; CDR3 DNA: TGCGCCAGCAGCCAGGGTAGACTAGCGGGAAAACGTTCCCCAGATACGCAGTATTTT; CDR3 protein: CASSQGRLAGKRSPDTQYF
clone size: .; J gene: TRBJ2-2; V gene: TRBV19; D gene: TRBD1; CDR3 DNA: TGTGCCAGTGAACAGGGGTTAATCGGGGAGCTGTTTTTT; CDR3 protein: CASEQGLIGELFF
clone size: .; J gene: TRBJ2-1; V gene: TRBV5-1; D gene: .; CDR3 DNA: TGCGCCAGCAGCTTGGACAGGGTAGGCCCAAGCGGGAATGACAATGAGCAGTTCTTC; CDR3 protein: CASSLDRVGPSGNDNEQFF
clone size: once; J gene: TRBJ2-1; V gene: TRBV20-1; D gene: .; CDR3 DNA: TGCAGTGCTTTTTCCCTCAATGAGCAGTTCTTC; CDR3 protein: CSAFSLNEQFF
clone size: .; J gene: TRBJ2-1; V gene: TRBV2; D gene: TRBD1; CDR3 DNA: TGTGCCATAAACCAGGGGGCGTACGAGCAGTTCTTC; CDR3 protein: CAINQGAYEQFF
clone size: .; J gene: TRBJ1-1; V gene: TRBV9; D gene: .; CDR3 DNA: TGTGCCAGCAGCACCTCGGGGGAGACTGAAGCTTTCTTT; CDR3 protein: CASSTSGETEAFF
clone size: .; J gene: TRBJ2-7; V gene: TRBV30; D gene: TRBD1; CDR3 DNA: TGTGCCTGGGGTGCCGGGACAGAACTCTACGAGCAGTACTTC; CDR3 protein: CAWGAGTELYEQYF
clone size: once; J gene: TRBJ2-7; V gene: TRBV6-6; D gene: TRBD2; CDR3 DNA: TGTGCCAGCAGTTACTTAGCGGGGTCCTACGAGCAGTACTTC; CDR3 protein: CASSYLAGSYEQYF
clone size: .; J gene: TRBJ2-7; V gene: TRBV27; D gene: .; CDR3 DNA: TGTGCCAGCAGTTTACGGGTCTCCTACGAGCAGTACTTC; CDR3 protein: CASSLRVSYEQYF
clone size: once; J gene: TRBJ2-1; V gene: TRBV6-4; D gene: .; CDR3 DNA: TGTGCCAGCAGTGGAACCGGGACTCCTCAGGATGAGCAGTTCTTC; CDR3 protein: CASSGTGTPQDEQFF
clone size: .; J gene: TRBJ1-1; V gene: TRBV9; D gene: TRBD1; CDR3 DNA: TGTGCCAGCAGCGCTGGACAGGGGGCGGAAGCTTTCTTT; CDR3 protein: CASSAGQGAEAFF
clone size: .; J gene: TRBJ2-1; V gene: TRBV11-3; D gene: TRBD2; CDR3 DNA: TGTGCCAGCAGCTTAGGGGGGACTAGCGGGACCAATGAGCAGTTCTTC; CDR3 protein: CASSLGGTSGTNEQFF
clone size: .; J gene: TRBJ2-5; V gene: TRBV7-2; D gene: .; CDR3 DNA: TGTGCCAGCAGCCAAGGGAGGACCCAGTACTTC; CDR3 protein: CASSQGRTQYF
clone size: .; J gene: TRBJ2-5; V gene: TRBV27; D gene: TRBD1; CDR3 DNA: TGTGCCAGCAGCGCAAGGACAGGGGAGACCCAGTACTTC; CDR3 protein: CASSARTGETQYF
clone size: .; J gene: TRBJ2-1; V gene: TRBV12-5; D gene: .; CDR3 DNA: TGTGCTAGTGGCCCCCCGTCGGACAATGAGCAGTTCTTC; CDR3 protein: CASGPPSDNEQFF
clone size: .; J gene: TRBJ1-4; V gene: TRBV5-6; D gene: TRBD1; CDR3 DNA: TGTGCCAGCAGCTTGGGGGACAGTCTCAATGAAAAACTGTTTTTT; CDR3 protein: CASSLGDSLNEKLFF
clone size: .; J gene: TRBJ1-2; V gene: TRBV5-6; D gene: TRBD1; CDR3 DNA: TGTGCCAGCAGCTCATGGACAGGGGGAGACTATGGCTACACCTTC; CDR3 protein: CASSSWTGGDYGYTF
clone size: once; J gene: TRBJ2-3; V gene: TRBV4-1; D gene: TRBD2; CDR3 DNA: TGCGCCAGCAGCCATTTAGTAGCGGGGATACTGAGCACAGATACGCAGTATTTT; CDR3 protein: CASSHLVAGILSTDTQYF
clone size: .; J gene: TRBJ2-7; V gene: TRBV18; D gene: .; CDR3 DNA: TGTGCCAGCTCACCACGGCGGGGTACGGACGAGCAGTACTTC; CDR3 protein: CASSPRRGTDEQYF
clone size: .; J gene: TRBJ1-1; V gene: TRBV5-1; D gene: .; CDR3 DNA: TGCGCCAGCAGCTTGGAGGTGAGGGAGAACACTGAAGCTTTCTTT; CDR3 protein: CASSLEVRENTEAFF
clone size: .; J gene: TRBJ1-1; V gene: TRBV19; D gene: .; CDR3 DNA: TGTGCCAGTAGTATAGACCCCAGGGGATGGAACACTGAAGCTTTCTTT; CDR3 protein: CASSIDPRGWNTEAFF
clone size: .; J gene: TRBJ1-5; V gene: TRBV4-3; D gene: .; CDR3 DNA: TGCGCCAGCAGCCAAGATTCAACTGGGATAGGAGGCCAACAGCCCCAGCATTTT; CDR3 protein: CASSQDSTGIGGQQPQHF
clone size: .; J gene: TRBJ2-2; V gene: TRBV19; D gene: TRBD1; CDR3 DNA: TGTGCCAGTAGTATGGGGACAGCAGGCACCGGGGAGCTGTTTTTT; CDR3 protein: CASSMGTAGTGELFF
clone size: .; J gene: TRBJ1-5; V gene: TRBV6-1; D gene: .; CDR3 DNA: TGTGCCAGCAGTAGGGGGAACGGCAATCAGCCCCAGCATTTT; CDR3 protein: CASSRGNGNQPQHF
clone size: .; J gene: TRBJ2-3; V gene: TRBV30; D gene: TRBD2; CDR3 DNA: TGTGTCGTAGGGGCTAGCGGTTTCACAGATACGCAGTATTTT; CDR3 protein: CVVGASGFTDTQYF
clone size: .; J gene: TRBJ1-3; V gene: TRBV6-1; D gene: .; CDR3 DNA: TGTGCCAGCAGTGAAGACAGGGGAAACACCATATATTTT; CDR3 protein: CASSEDRGNTIYF
clone size: once; J gene: TRBJ2-7; V gene: TRBV6-5; D gene: .; CDR3 DNA: TGTGCCAGCAGTTACTTTATGGGCACCACCTACGAGCAGTACTTC; CDR3 protein: CASSYFMGTTYEQYF
clone size: .; J gene: TRBJ2-5; V gene: TRBV9; D gene: .; CDR3 DNA: TGTGCCAGCAGCGTAGCAAGGGGTGGAGAGACCCAGTACTTC; CDR3 protein: CASSVARGGETQYF
clone size: .; J gene: TRBJ1-5; V gene: TRBV25-1; D gene: .; CDR3 DNA: TGTGCCAGCAGTTCCTCGGACAGCTATAGCAATCAGCCCCAGCATTTT; CDR3 protein: CASSSSDSYSNQPQHF
clone size: .; J gene: TRBJ2-7; V gene: TRBV19; D gene: TRBD1; CDR3 DNA: TGTGCCACCCGAGCAACCTACGGGACAGGGAGCTACGAGCAGTACTTC; CDR3 protein: CATRATYGTGSYEQYF
clone size: .; J gene: TRBJ2-1; V gene: TRBV11-3; D gene: .; CDR3 DNA: TGTGCCAGCAGCTTAGGAAGTCAGGCGAAATACAATGAGCAGTTCTTC; CDR3 protein: CASSLGSQAKYNEQFF
clone size: .; J gene: TRBJ2-5; V gene: TRBV28; D gene: TRBD1; CDR3 DNA: TGTGCCAGCGGCCACCAGGGGGCAGGAGAGACCCAGTACTTC; CDR3 protein: CASGHQGAGETQYF
clone size: once; J gene: TRBJ2-3; V gene: TRBV27; D gene: .; CDR3 DNA: TGTGCCAGCAGTTTACCCATGGGGGGAGCCTCCACAGATACGCAGTATTTT; CDR3 protein: CASSLPMGGASTDTQYF
clone size: .; J gene: TRBJ1-1; V gene: TRBV18; D gene: TRBD1; CDR3 DNA: TGTGCCAGCTCACCGACAGGGGGCTTTACTGAAGCTTTCTTT; CDR3 protein: CASSPTGGFTEAFF
clone size: .; J gene: TRBJ2-2; V gene: TRBV6-1; D gene: .; CDR3 DNA: TGTGCCAGCAGTGTGACAGGAACCGGGGAGCTGTTTTTT; CDR3 protein: CASSVTGTGELFF
clone size: .; J gene: TRBJ2-1; V gene: TRBV7-3; D gene: TRBD2; CDR3 DNA: TGTGCCAGCAGCCTGACTAGCGGGAGGGTCAATGAGCAGTTCTTC; CDR3 protein: CASSLTSGRVNEQFF
clone size: .; J gene: TRBJ1-5; V gene: TRBV15; D gene: TRBD1; CDR3 DNA: TGTGCCACCAGCAGAGATGGTCAGGGGGTGGGCAATCAGCCCCAGCATTTT; CDR3 protein: CATSRDGQGVGNQPQHF
clone size: .; J gene: TRBJ2-1; V gene: TRBV7-7; D gene: TRBD2; CDR3 DNA: TGTGCTAGCAGCTTATATGCGGGAGTTAATGAGCAGTTCTTC; CDR3 protein: CASSLYAGVNEQFF
clone size: .; J gene: TRBJ1-1; V gene: TRBV6-1; D gene: TRBD1; CDR3 DNA: TGTGCCAGCAGTCCGGGACAGGGATGGAACACTGAAGCTTTCTTT; CDR3 protein: CASSPGQGWNTEAFF
clone size: .; J gene: TRBJ2-7; V gene: TRBV6-5; D gene: .; CDR3 DNA: TGTGCCAGCAGTTACGCGACGACTAGGGTTGAGCAGTACTTC; CDR3 protein: CASSYATTRVEQYF
clone size: once; J gene: TRBJ1-1; V gene: TRBV29-1; D gene: .; CDR3 DNA: TGCAGCGTTGAGACGGGGAGGCAACCAGGGACTGAAGCTTTCTTT; CDR3 protein: CSVETGRQPGTEAFF